The rows below give T cell receptor beta chains drawn from one sample of a study of cytomegalovirus exposure and HLA in healthy donors. Assay used: immunoSEQ multiplex PCR; TCRdb lists only in-frame clones, some missing. The sample has roughly 200,000 clones, around nine tenths seen once. Input material: PBMCs. The source of these receptors is a man younger than 40 in good health and CMV-seropositive. The CDR3 runs from the conserved cysteine through the conserved F or W. Fields, in order: V gene, CDR3 length, D gene, clone size, J gene, CDR3 DNA, CDR3 protein. The D gene is left open where the match is weak. Only some rows state a clone size, as once, few, many or a class for expanded clones.

>TRBV29-1|14|TRBD2|NA|TRBJ2-2
TGCAGCGTAAGACTAGCGGCAAACACCGGGGAGCTGTTTTTT
CSVRLAANTGELFF
>TRBV30|13|NA|NA|TRBJ2-2
TGTGCCTGGAGTGTAACCTGGACCGGGGAGCTGTTTTTT
CAWSVTWTGELFF
>TRBV27|14|NA|NA|TRBJ1-4
TGTGCCAGCAGTTTACAGGGACCGGGGGAAAAACTGTTTTTT
CASSLQGPGEKLFF
>TRBV29-1|13|NA|NA|TRBJ2-2
TGCAGCGTTGTGGGGCCTAACACCGGGGAGCTGTTTTTT
CSVVGPNTGELFF
>TRBV7-3|15|NA|NA|TRBJ1-4
TGTGCCAGCAGCTTAAGCGGGGGTTATAATGAAAAACTGTTTTTT
CASSLSGGYNEKLFF
>TRBV4-3|14|NA|few|TRBJ2-2
TGCGCCAGCAGCCAAGGACCCGAGGCCGGGGAGCTGTTTTTT
CASSQGPEAGELFF
>TRBV9|15|NA|NA|TRBJ1-1
TGTGCCAGCAGCCCACAGGGACTAGGGTACACTGAAGCTTTCTTT
CASSPQGLGYTEAFF
>TRBV27|14|NA|NA|TRBJ2-7
TGTGCCAGCAGTCCGACTCAGACCGCATACGAGCAGTACTTC
CASSPTQTAYEQYF
>TRBV19|15|NA|NA|TRBJ2-7
TGTGCCAGTAGTATATCCCACGGGAGTACCTACGAGCAGTACTTC
CASSISHGSTYEQYF
>TRBV6-1|11|NA|NA|TRBJ2-7
TGTGCCAGCAGACGGACGGGCGAGCAGTACTTC
CASRRTGEQYF
>TRBV6-5|12|NA|NA|TRBJ1-2
TGTGCCAGCAGTCCCGACGGAGATGGCTACACCTTC
CASSPDGDGYTF
>TRBV11-3|14|TRBD1|NA|TRBJ2-7
TGTGCCAGCCAGCTCGCGACAGGGAGCGGCGAGCAGTACTTC
CASQLATGSGEQYF
>TRBV2|14|TRBD2|once|TRBJ2-2
TGTGCCAGCAGTTCGGGAGGGCGGGCCGGGGAGCTGTTTTTT
CASSSGGRAGELFF